These 5 T cell receptor beta chains came from one sample sequenced in a study of T cell repertoires in cytomegalovirus infection. MiXCR was run by TCRdb on the reads, yielding one entry per CDR3 protein. The sample lists 560,000 or so distinct CDR3 sequences, approximately 15% occurring once. The specimen was CD8+ T cells from PBMCs. Receptors originate from a human donor in good health (CMV status not recorded). Some clones in this sample may be carry-over from other donors' samples.

As DNA, the CDR3 is TGTGCCAGCAGCCAAGATCTTCTGACAGGGTGGACTGAAGCTTTCTTT. Its translation: CASSQDLLTGWTEAFF. The V gene is TRBV4-2, the J gene TRBJ1-1, with 7 bases aligning to TRBD1. V dropped 0 bases and J dropped 5; count of bases not matched to a gene: 9. Germline V gene sequence: CDR1 LGHNA, CDR2 YNFKEQ. The CDR3 has 16 amino acids.

The table lists this clonotype with many counts. The V gene is TRBV11-2, the J gene TRBJ2-2, with 8 bases matching TRBD2. Trimming at V came to 1 base and at J to 4 bases, leaving 5 bases not matched to a gene. The CDR3 covers 16 residues. The V gene's germline CDR1 is SGHAT and CDR2 FQNNGV. Here the CDR3 reads CASSLVVGTSTGELFF. DNA for the CDR3: TGTGCCAGCAGCTTAGTAGTGGGGACTAGCACCGGGGAGCTGTTTTTT.

As for this clonotype: Lacking the conserved final phenylalanine or tryptophan, this CDR3 likely reflects a read error. This chain links TRBV7-3 with TRBJ2-5, with 9 bases identical to TRBD1. Germline V gene sequence: CDR1 SGHTA, CDR2 FQGTGA. The CDR3 runs 12 residues. V was pared by 9 bases and J by 5 bases, with 4 bases of the junction left unmatched. The CDR3 protein is CARGQGGETQYY. CDR3 bases: TGTGCCAGGGGACAGGGTGGGGAGACCCAGTACTAC.

CDR3 sequence reads: CASSLNGGEGPWGYTF. The CDR3 DNA reads as TGTGCCAGCAGTTTAAACGGCGGAGAAGGTCCCTGGGGCTACACCTTC. The chain couples TRBV27 to TRBJ1-2; no definite D call. There are 16 residues in the CDR3. Trimming took 2 bases from V and 8 from J, leaving 21 bases between them. CDR1 and CDR2 from the germline V gene are MNHEY and SMNVEV (reference sequence).

V gene TRBV5-5 combines with J gene TRBJ1-6; D is perhaps TRBD1 (6 bases). The ends were cut back, 0 bases at V and 7 bases at J, with 11 bases in the middle. The germline V gene has CDR1 SGHKS and CDR2 YYEKEE (reference sequence). The CDR3 loop spans 15 amino acids. CDR3 nucleotides: TGTGCCAGCAGCTTGGCCGGGGGGCGGAATTCACCCCTCCACTTT. Protein: CASSLAGGRNSPLHF.